One and the same sample provided the 31 T cell receptor beta chains below, sequenced in a study of blood T cells in healthy people across ages. The second PCR ran about 6 to 11 cycles with a sample-barcoded 5' primer and J-beta primers. TCRdb independently ran MiXCR on the 5' RACE reads; one entry per CDR3 protein. The sample contains about a million distinct CDR3 sequences, roughly half of which appear only once. Sequencing was done on a sample of blood. These receptor sequences come from a woman in her sixties in good health.

The gene calls are TRBV7-2 and TRBJ2-2; 8 bases map to TRBD1. Germline loops: CDR1 SGHTA, CDR2 FQGNSA. V lost 2 bases to trimming and J lost 5 bases; unmatched junction nucleotides: 4. This CDR3 is 15 amino acids long. CDR3 protein: CASSLQGARTGELFF. The DNA of the CDR3 is TGTGCCAGCAGCTTACAGGGGGCGCGGACCGGGGAGCTGTTTTTT. Filled out from reference TRBV7-2 and TRBJ2-2, the complete variable domain reads GAGVSQSPSNKVTEKGKDVELRCDPISGHTALYWYRQSLGQGLEFLIYFQGNSAPDKSGLPSDRFSAERTGGSVSTLTIQRTQQEDSAVYLCASSLQGARTGELFFGEGSRLTVL.

The chain couples TRBV12-3 or TRBV12-4 to TRBJ2-2, with D uncertain. The V end lost 7 bases, the J end lost 0 bases, and 6 bases lay between the germline ends. The CDR3 extends over 13 amino acids. The CDR3: CASNTPNTGELFF. As DNA, the CDR3 is TGTGCCAGCAATACACCGAACACCGGGGAGCTGTTTTTT.

This sequence joins TRBV28 and TRBJ2-6; D is uncertain. CDR1 is MDHEN and CDR2 is SYDVKM in the germline V gene. V gave up 3 bases and J gave up 2 bases, with 11 bases separating them. This CDR3 region has 16 residues. This chain's CDR3 is CASSFLGSTGANVLTF. DNA of the CDR3: TGTGCCAGCAGTTTCTTGGGATCCACTGGGGCCAACGTCCTGACTTTC.

This clonotype was picked up a small number of times. The V and J genes are TRBV25-1 and TRBJ2-1; D uncertain. From germline, CDR1 is MGHDK and CDR2 SYGVNS. V was trimmed by 7 bases and J by 5 bases, leaving 6 bases between them. The CDR3 is 11 amino acids. The CDR3 loop is CASKINNEQFF. For the CDR3, the DNA is TGTGCCAGCAAGATCAACAATGAGCAGTTCTTC.

The V gene is TRBV28, the J gene TRBJ2-3; 13 bases align to TRBD2. V shed 7 bases and J 5 bases; nucleotides not matched to a gene: 9. The CDR3 is 16 residues long. Germline assignment: CDR1 MDHEN and CDR2 SYDVKM. The chain's CDR3 is CASTWTGTSGKDTQYF. The DNA for the CDR3 is TGTGCCAGCACCTGGACCGGGACTAGCGGGAAAGATACGCAGTATTTT.

The V and J genes are TRBV20-1 and TRBJ1-6; D may be TRBD1 (5 bases). The germline CDR1 and CDR2 sequences are DFQATT and SNEGSKA (reference sequence). Trimming removed 3 bases at V and 6 bases at J, with 9 bases between. This CDR3 comprises 13 residues. The CDR3 loop is CSARTASNSPLHF. As DNA, the CDR3 is TGCAGTGCTAGGACAGCGAGTAATTCACCCCTCCACTTT.

The genes are TRBV7-2 and TRBJ2-3; 7 nucleotides align to TRBD2. CDR3 length: 15 residues. V shed 2 bases and J 7 bases; nucleotides not matched to a gene: 9. Germline loops: CDR1 SGHTA, CDR2 FQGNSA. The CDR3 coding sequence is TGTGCCAGCAGCTTACTCTGGGGGGGTTGGAATACGCAGTATTTT. Its protein product is CASSLLWGGWNTQYF.

The chain links TRBV12-3 or TRBV12-4 to TRBJ2-5; 9 bases line up with TRBD2. V shed 7 bases and J 11 bases; nucleotides not matched to a gene: 14. The CDR3 extends over 14 amino acids. CDR3 protein: CASTLTSGSSLQYF. Written as DNA, the CDR3 is TGTGCCAGCACCCTGACTAGCGGATCTTCGTTGCAGTACTTC.

This chain uses TRBV24-1 with TRBJ2-1, with 9 bases aligning to TRBD1. V was clipped by 3 bases and J by 3 bases; unmatched bases: 2. This CDR3 is built from 15 residues. Germline CDR1 and CDR2: KGHDR and SFDVKD. The CDR3 coding sequence is TGTGCCACCAGTGATACAGGGGGCCGCTACAATGAGCAGTTCTTC. As protein: CATSDTGGRYNEQFF.

The chain links TRBV28 to TRBJ2-7; 8 bases align to TRBD2. Germline CDR1 and CDR2: MDHEN and SYDVKM. CDR3 size: 15 residues. With V trimmed by 5 bases and J by 3 bases, 9 bases remained unmatched. The CDR3 here is CASSPGRAAFYEQYF. CDR3 DNA sequence: TGTGCCAGCAGTCCCGGGAGGGCCGCTTTCTACGAGCAGTACTTC.

On this clonotype: A read error may produce the germline difference seen at one junction end. V is TRBV9 and J is TRBJ2-1; unclear D gene. Germline values: CDR1 SGDLS, CDR2 YYNGEE. CDR3 size: 16 residues. In DNA, the CDR3 is TGTGCCGGCAGCGTAGATCGAACCCGTATTAACAATGAGCAGTTCTTC. Protein product: CAGSVDRTRINNEQFF.

This clonotype has a handful of counts. The chain joins TRBV20-1 to TRBJ2-1; TRBD2 matches at 14 bases. There are 17 residues in the CDR3. The germline gives CDR1 DFQATT, CDR2 SNEGSKA (reference sequence). V was pared by 6 bases and J by 0 bases, with 7 bases of the junction left unmatched. The CDR3 region has the DNA TGCAGTGCGGGCGGCGGGACTAGCGGGAGCTCCTACAATGAGCAGTTCTTC. Its translation: CSAGGGTSGSSYNEQFF.

The V and J genes are TRBV7-8 and TRBJ1-2, with D perhaps TRBD1 (5 bases). The CDR3 is 13 residues long. The germline V and J ends were trimmed by 5 bases and 4 bases, with 11 bases remaining between them. Germline V gene lookup returns CDR1 SGHVS and CDR2 FQNEAQ. This CDR3 is CASSQTELYGYTF. The CDR3 nucleotides read TGTGCCAGCAGCCAGACAGAGCTCTATGGCTACACCTTC.

A few counts support this clonotype. The DNA of the CDR3 is TGTGCCACCAGCAGAGCTACCGGGACAGGGGAGCAGTACTTC. This sequence encodes CATSRATGTGEQYF. The J gene is TRBJ2-7, the V gene TRBV15, with 9 bases identical to TRBD1. V shed 1 base and J 7 bases; nucleotides not matched to a gene: 5. Germline CDR1 and CDR2: LNHNV and YYDKDF (reference sequence). The CDR3 extends over 14 amino acids.

This chain joins TRBV2 and TRBJ2-5, with 9 positions matching TRBD2. The J call could be wrong; TRBJ2-7 is a better fit for the DNA end. The CDR3 loop spans 15 amino acids. Germline loops: CDR1 SNHLY, CDR2 FYNNEI. The chain's CDR3 is CASSEGGRAHHEQYF. The CDR3 bases are TGTGCCAGCAGTGAAGGCGGGAGGGCCCACCACGAGCAGTACTTC.

This clonotype has at least ten counts. The chain carries TRBV7-9 and TRBJ2-7; 8 bases match TRBD2. CDR1 and CDR2 (germline): SEHNR, FQNEAQ (reference sequence). This CDR3 is 16 amino acids long. Losses at the gene ends were 2 bases for V and 4 bases for J; bases not matched to a gene: 10. The chain's CDR3 is CASSLSGGGLLYEQYF. CDR3 in DNA: TGTGCCAGCAGCTTATCGGGAGGGGGGTTGCTTTACGAGCAGTACTTC.

This clonotype was seen more than once but under ten times. A single base separates this from a much larger clone, so it may be a read error. The genes are TRBV12-3 or TRBV12-4 and TRBJ2-7; 11 positions match TRBD1. V lost 5 bases, J lost 5 bases, and 5 bases stayed unmatched. The CDR3 sequence is 14 residues long. The CDR3 DNA follows: TGTGCCAGCAGTCCCTGGACAGGGGGCCACGAGCAGTACTTC. Its translation: CASSPWTGGHEQYF.

In this sample, this clonotype turned up a few times. As DNA, the CDR3 is TGCAGCGCCGAGAGGGACGTGGGGGAGGCCCAGTACTTC. This encodes CSAERDVGEAQYF. The chain couples TRBV29-1 to TRBJ2-5; D is possibly TRBD2 (6 bases). This CDR3 comprises 13 residues. Germline loops: CDR1 SQVTM, CDR2 ANQGSEA. With 7 bases removed from V and 9 bases from J, the gap between germline ends came to 21 bases.

The chain is built from TRBV7-9 and TRBJ2-7; 13 bases fit TRBD2. With the DNA end fitting TRBJ2-4 better, the J assignment may be wrong. The germline gives CDR1 SEHNR, CDR2 FQNEAQ (reference sequence). The CDR3 has 15 residues. The CDR3 sequence: CASSLGTSGSYIQYF. CDR3 DNA: TGTGCCAGCAGCTTAGGGACTAGCGGGAGTTACATTCAGTACTTC.

This clonotype was seen a handful of times. This CDR3 reads CASSSRGGNTEAFF. In DNA, the CDR3 is TGTGCCAGCAGTTCTCGGGGGGGGAACACTGAAGCTTTCTTT. The chain has TRBV6-6 and TRBJ1-1; the D gene is possibly TRBD1 (5 bases). From germline, CDR1 is MNHNY and CDR2 SVGAGI (reference sequence). Trimming removed 4 bases from V and 1 base from J, with 10 bases in between. This CDR3 has 14 residues.

The V gene is TRBV5-1, the J gene TRBJ2-4; D gene uncertain. Trimming cost V 0 bases and J 5 bases, with 3 bases left between them. In germline, CDR1 is SGHRS, CDR2 YFSETQ. This CDR3 comprises 12 residues. The CDR3 here is CASSLDQNIQYF. The CDR3 nucleotides read TGCGCCAGCAGCTTGGATCAAAACATTCAGTACTTC.

V and J are TRBV20-1 and TRBJ2-4; a weak D match, TRBD1 (6 bases). The better agreement between TRBJ2-7 and the DNA end casts doubt on the J call. This CDR3 is 14 amino acids long. The germline V gene encodes CDR1 DFQATT and CDR2 SNEGSKA (reference sequence). The CDR3 loop is CSASRDKAPYEQYF. CDR3 nucleotide sequence: TGCAGTGCTAGCCGGGACAAGGCCCCCTACGAGCAGTACTTC.

This chain joins TRBV27 and TRBJ2-4; D is unclear. The DNA end is more similar to TRBJ2-7, so the J call may be wrong. Germline CDR1 is MNHEY and CDR2 is SMNVEV (reference sequence). This CDR3 is 14 amino acids long. CDR3 DNA: TGTGCCAGCAGTTTCCTCGGTGTGGCCTACGAGCAGTACTTC. Translation gives CASSFLGVAYEQYF.

V gene TRBV12-3 or TRBV12-4 combines with J gene TRBJ2-5, with 8 nucleotides matching TRBD2. This CDR3 contains 16 residues. With 2 bases clipped from V and 1 base from J, the junction kept 6 bases outside the gene matches. Here the CDR3 DNA reads TGTGCCAGCAGTTTATGGGGTAGCGGGGTCCAAGAGACCCAGTACTTC. It is translated as CASSLWGSGVQETQYF.

This chain uses TRBV20-1 with TRBJ2-7; D is ambiguous. This CDR3 contains 14 residues. V shed 0 bases and J shed 1 base, with 10 bases lying between them. The germline CDR1 and CDR2 sequences are DFQATT and SNEGSKA (reference sequence). The CDR3 reads CSARDLDKSYEQYF. The CDR3 DNA follows: TGCAGTGCTAGAGATCTCGACAAGTCCTACGAGCAGTACTTC.

In its sample, this clonotype was seen once. This chain connects TRBV6-2 or TRBV6-3 to TRBJ2-7; D remains unclear. V was clipped by 2 bases and J by 0 bases, with 14 bases between them. The CDR3 is 16 amino acids. Germline values: CDR1 MNHEY, CDR2 SVGEGT. The CDR3 nucleotides read TGTGCCAGCAGTTACAGGGCTAATATTGGCTCCTACGAGCAGTACTTC. Amino acid sequence: CASSYRANIGSYEQYF.

V is TRBV3-1 and J is TRBJ1-5, with D maybe TRBD1 (6 bases). The V gene's germline CDR1 is LGHDT and CDR2 YNNKEL (reference sequence). V was cut by 4 bases and J by 3 bases, with 10 bases left in between. The CDR3 spans 14 residues. CDR3 coding DNA: TGTGCCAGCAGCCGAGGACAGTTCAATCAGCCCCAGCATTTT. This codes for CASSRGQFNQPQHF. Full variable domain (missing parts from reference TRBV3-1 and TRBJ1-5): DTAVSQTPKYLVTQMGNDKSIKCEQNLGHDTMYWYKQDSKKFLKIMFSYNNKELIINETVPNRFSPKSPDKAHLNLHINSLELGDSAVYFCASSRGQFNQPQHFGDGTRLSIL.

This clonotype has only a few counts. The CDR3 DNA reads as TGTGCCAGCTCACCGGGGGGACAGGGGGAACGGCCCCAGCATTTT. Amino acids: CASSPGGQGERPQHF. The chain recombines TRBV18 with TRBJ1-5; 11 bases map to TRBD1. CDR1 and CDR2 from the germline V gene are KGHSH and LQKENI. V shed 3 bases, J shed 9 bases, and the junction held 7 bases outside the gene matches. The CDR3 has 15 residues.

This chain uses TRBV7-8 with TRBJ2-7; D gene uncertain. The germline CDR1 and CDR2 sequences are SGHVS and FQNEAQ. The CDR3 spans 15 residues. V lost 0 bases, J lost 2 bases, and 11 bases lay in between. The CDR3 sequence: CASSLARSPAYEQYF. CDR3 nucleotides: TGTGCCAGCAGCTTAGCGCGGTCCCCCGCCTACGAGCAGTACTTC. The full variable domain, its missing parts supplied by reference TRBV7-8 and TRBJ2-7, is GAGVSQSPRYKVAKRGQDVALRCDPISGHVSLFWYQQALGQGPEFLTYFQNEAQLDKSGLPSDRFFAERPEGSVSTLKIQRTQQEDSAVYLCASSLARSPAYEQYFGPGTRLTVT.

This clonotype has just a few counts. The rearrangement links TRBV20-1 to TRBJ2-3, with 8 bases fitting TRBD1. Losses at the gene ends were 6 bases for V and 3 bases for J; bases not matched to a gene: 14. CDR1 is DFQATT and CDR2 is SNEGSKA in the germline V gene (reference sequence). The CDR3 consists of 16 residues. CDR3 region: CSARPGQGGWTDTQYF. CDR3 DNA: TGCAGTGCAAGACCAGGACAGGGCGGATGGACAGATACGCAGTATTTT.

The rearrangement joins TRBV27 to TRBJ2-3; possible D gene TRBD2, 6 bases. Looked up from germline, CDR1 is MNHEY and CDR2 is SMNVEV (reference sequence). Trimming left V 0 bases short and J 10 bases short, with 14 bases between. This CDR3 contains 14 residues. The CDR3 region is CASSLSPGSGAQYF. In nucleotides, the CDR3 is TGTGCCAGCAGTTTATCCCCCGGGTCGGGAGCGCAGTATTTT.